One and the same sample provided the 14 T cell receptor beta chains below, sequenced in a study of CD8+CD57+ T cells in acquired aplastic anemia. The study profiled TCR beta VDJ and CDR3 using genomic DNA as template. TCRdb called the reads again in MiXCR, with one record for every CDR3 protein. Of approximately 220,000 distinct CDR3 sequences listed, about half are singletons. Flow cytometry had shown expanded CD8+CD57+ cells in the patients chosen for sequencing. Material for sequencing was sorted CD4+, CD8+, or CD8+CD57+ T cells (not recorded which) from PBMCs. Source of these receptors: a human donor with aplastic anemia.

This clonotype appeared a single time. The V call is TRBV7-9, the J call TRBJ2-7, with 9 bases matching TRBD1. The CDR3 consists of 17 residues. CDR1 and CDR2 from the germline V gene are SEHNR and FQNEAQ (reference sequence). The V gene end was trimmed by 7 bases and the J gene end by 3 bases; junction bases not matched to a gene: 16. The CDR3 DNA reads as TGTGCCAGCACCGTATGGGGGACAGGGCAGTCTGGCTACGAGCAGTACTTC. Translated, it gives CASTVWGTGQSGYEQYF.

This clonotype was counted a single time. The J gene is TRBJ1-2, the V gene TRBV10-3; 8 bases line up with TRBD1. The germline V gene encodes CDR1 ENHRY and CDR2 SYGVKD. CDR3 length: 13 amino acids. The junction had 8 bases not matched to a gene; V was cut back by 6 bases and J by 8 bases. The CDR3 spells CAISRTGMDGYTF. The DNA of the CDR3 is TGTGCCATCAGCCGGACAGGGATGGACGGCTACACCTTC.

This sequence joins TRBV20-1 and TRBJ2-5; D is possibly TRBD2 (5 bases). Germline values: CDR1 DFQATT, CDR2 SNEGSKA (reference sequence). V lost 2 bases to trimming and J lost 2 bases, with 9 bases between them. This CDR3 region has 13 residues. The CDR3 DNA reads TGCAGTGCTAGATTCGGGAAACAAGAGACCCAGTACTTC. Its protein is CSARFGKQETQYF.

The V call is TRBV29-1, the J call TRBJ2-1, with 8 bases aligning to TRBD1. The CDR3 consists of 15 residues. The germline gives CDR1 SQVTM, CDR2 ANQGSEA. CDR3 coding DNA: TGCAGTGCTCCCTGGGCCAGGGGGCTATTTTCTGAGCAGTTCTTC. Translation gives CSAPWARGLFSEQFF.

J is TRBJ1-5 and V is TRBV12-3 or TRBV12-4, with D perhaps matching TRBD1 (5 bases). Trimming removed 2 bases from V and 6 bases from J, with 11 bases in between. The CDR3 has 14 amino acids. CDR3: CASSLSGDGQPQHF. CDR3 nucleotides: TGTGCCAGCAGTTTAAGCGGGGACGGTCAGCCCCAGCATTTT.

This clonotype was picked up a small number of times. The chain joins TRBV20-1 to TRBJ2-5, with unresolved D. V gave up 3 bases and J gave up 5 bases, with 7 bases separating them. The CDR3 has 11 residues. Germline V gene lookup returns CDR1 DFQATT and CDR2 SNEGSKA (reference sequence). CDR3 sequence: CSASLMETQYF. The CDR3 DNA is TGCAGTGCTAGCCTCATGGAGACCCAGTACTTC.

This clonotype was seen many times. The rearrangement joins TRBV7-3 to TRBJ2-3; D assignment may be TRBD1 or TRBD2 (5 bases each). This CDR3 contains 12 residues. Germline V gene data show CDR1 as SGHTA and CDR2 as FQGTGA. Trimming stripped 5 bases from V and 6 bases from J, with 9 bases between. The CDR3 spells CASSQGEDTQYF. The CDR3 DNA is TGTGCCAGCAGCCAAGGGGAGGATACGCAGTATTTT.

The V gene is TRBV29-1, the J gene TRBJ1-1; D is perhaps TRBD1 (6 bases). The germline V gene encodes CDR1 SQVTM and CDR2 ANQGSEA. The CDR3 runs 13 residues. Trimming pared 6 bases from V and 2 bases from J, leaving 13 bases between. The CDR3 coding sequence is TGCAGCGTCTCGGACAGTTCAAACACTGAAGCTTTCTTT. Protein sequence: CSVSDSSNTEAFF.

The rearrangement joins TRBV5-1 to TRBJ2-7; 9 bases agree with TRBD1. The V segment lost 0 bases and the J segment 5 bases; nucleotides outside the gene matches: 6. This CDR3 is 15 amino acids long. CDR1 SGHRS and CDR2 YFSETQ come from the germline V gene. CDR3 in amino acids: CASSLGGTGTHEQYF. For the CDR3, the DNA is TGCGCCAGCAGCTTGGGAGGGACAGGGACCCACGAGCAGTACTTC. The whole variable domain, filled in from reference TRBV5-1 and TRBJ2-7, reads KAGVTQTPRYLIKTRGQQVTLSCSPISGHRSVSWYQQTPGQGLQFLFEYFSETQRNKGNFPGRFSGRQFSNSRSEMNVSTLELGDSALYLCASSLGGTGTHEQYFGPGTRLTVT.

In the case of this clonotype: A much more abundant neighbour one base away suggests this may be a read error. V is TRBV30 and J is TRBJ2-7, with D tentatively TRBD1 (6 bases). CDR1 GTSNPN and CDR2 SVGIG come from the germline V gene (reference sequence). CDR3 size: 13 residues. The CDR3, as DNA: TGTCCCTGGATCAAGGACAGAACCTACGAGCAGTACTTC. Protein sequence: CPWIKDRTYEQYF.

V and J are TRBV2 and TRBJ2-7, with 9 bases that match TRBD1. The J call may be faulty, since TRBJ2-1 better matches the DNA end. Germline V gene lookup returns CDR1 SNHLY and CDR2 FYNNEI. CDR3 length equals 17 residues. CDR3 residues: CASNQRTGAVSYNEQFF. CDR3 coding DNA: TGTGCCAGCAATCAAAGGACAGGGGCGGTCTCCTACAATGAGCAGTTCTTC.

The genes are TRBV9 and TRBJ2-3, with 8 bases matching TRBD1. The trim removed 4 bases at V and 11 bases at J, leaving 12 bases unmatched. Per germline, CDR1 SGDLS and CDR2 YYNGEE. This CDR3 is 14 amino acids long. The CDR3 here is CASSQQGGSGEQYF. Written as DNA, the CDR3 is TGTGCCAGCAGCCAACAGGGGGGATCGGGGGAGCAGTATTTT.

To note about this clonotype: A much larger clonotype is one base distant, so this may be a read error. J is TRBJ2-7 and V is TRBV12-3 or TRBV12-4; D is undetermined. This CDR3 comprises 11 residues. CDR3 amino acids: CTSSLRGEQYF. In nucleotides, the CDR3 is TGTACCAGCAGTTTGCGAGGTGAGCAGTACTTC.

The chain recombines TRBV24-1 with TRBJ2-2; D remains ambiguous. V was pared by 1 base and J by 7 bases, with 3 bases between. Germline CDR1 KGHDR, CDR2 SFDVKD. The CDR3 is made up of 12 amino acids. The CDR3 bases are TGTGCCACCAGTGATTTCGGCGGGGAGCTGTTTTTT. The encoded protein is CATSDFGGELFF.